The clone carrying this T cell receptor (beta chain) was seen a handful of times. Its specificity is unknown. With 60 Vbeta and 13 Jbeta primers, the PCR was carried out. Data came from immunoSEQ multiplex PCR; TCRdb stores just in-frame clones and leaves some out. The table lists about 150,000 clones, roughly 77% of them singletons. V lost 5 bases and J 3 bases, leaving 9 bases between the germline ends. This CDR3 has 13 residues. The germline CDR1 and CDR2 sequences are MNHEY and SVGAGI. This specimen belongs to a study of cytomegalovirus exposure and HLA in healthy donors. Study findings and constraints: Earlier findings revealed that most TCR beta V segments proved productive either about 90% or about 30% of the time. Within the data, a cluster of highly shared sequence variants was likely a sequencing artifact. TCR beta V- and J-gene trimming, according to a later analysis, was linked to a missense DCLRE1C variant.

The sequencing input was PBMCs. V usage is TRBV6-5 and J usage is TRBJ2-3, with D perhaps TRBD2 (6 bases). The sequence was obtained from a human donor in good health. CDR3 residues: CASSRGTTDTQYF. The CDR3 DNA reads TGTGCCAGCAGTCGCGGGACTACAGATACGCAGTATTTT.